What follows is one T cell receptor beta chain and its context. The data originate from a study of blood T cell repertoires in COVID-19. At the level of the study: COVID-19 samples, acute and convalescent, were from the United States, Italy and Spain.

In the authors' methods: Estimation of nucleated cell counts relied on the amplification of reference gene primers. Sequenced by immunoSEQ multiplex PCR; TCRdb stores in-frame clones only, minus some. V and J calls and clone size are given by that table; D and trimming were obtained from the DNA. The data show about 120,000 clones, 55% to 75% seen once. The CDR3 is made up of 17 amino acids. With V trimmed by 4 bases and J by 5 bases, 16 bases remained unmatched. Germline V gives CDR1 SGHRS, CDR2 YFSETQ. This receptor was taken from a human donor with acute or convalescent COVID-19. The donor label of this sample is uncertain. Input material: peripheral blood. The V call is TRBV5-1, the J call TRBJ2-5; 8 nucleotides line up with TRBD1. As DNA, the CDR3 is TGCGCCAGCAGCACTACTTATCGGACAGGGCGAGGGGAGACCCAGTACTTC. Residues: CASSTTYRTGRGETQYF.